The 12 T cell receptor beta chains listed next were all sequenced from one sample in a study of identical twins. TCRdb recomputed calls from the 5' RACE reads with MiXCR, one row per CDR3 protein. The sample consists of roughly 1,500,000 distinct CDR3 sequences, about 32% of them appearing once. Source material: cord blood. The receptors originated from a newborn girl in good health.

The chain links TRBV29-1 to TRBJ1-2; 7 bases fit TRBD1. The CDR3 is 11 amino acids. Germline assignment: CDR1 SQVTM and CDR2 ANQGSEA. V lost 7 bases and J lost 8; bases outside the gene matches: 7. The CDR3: CSAGQEEGYTF. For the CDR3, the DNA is TGCAGCGCCGGACAGGAGGAAGGCTACACCTTC.

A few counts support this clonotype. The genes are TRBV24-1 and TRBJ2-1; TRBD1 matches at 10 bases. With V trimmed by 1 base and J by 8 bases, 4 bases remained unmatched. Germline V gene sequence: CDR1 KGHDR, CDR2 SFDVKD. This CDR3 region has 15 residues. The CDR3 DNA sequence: TGTGCCACCAGTGATTTTGGACAGGGGGTCCATGAGCAGTTCTTC. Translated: CATSDFGQGVHEQFF.

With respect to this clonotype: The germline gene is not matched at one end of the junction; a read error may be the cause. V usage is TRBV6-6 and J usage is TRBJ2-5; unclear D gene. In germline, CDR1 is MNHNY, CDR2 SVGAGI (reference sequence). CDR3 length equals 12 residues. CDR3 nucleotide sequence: TGTTCCAGCAGTTCTTATATCGGAGAGCAGTACTTC. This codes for CSSSSYIGEQYF.

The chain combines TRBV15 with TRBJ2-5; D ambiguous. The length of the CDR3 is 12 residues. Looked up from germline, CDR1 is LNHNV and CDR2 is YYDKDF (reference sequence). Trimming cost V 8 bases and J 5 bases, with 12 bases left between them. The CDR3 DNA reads TGTGCCACCGGTCGCGGATCCGAGACCCAGTACTTC. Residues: CATGRGSETQYF.

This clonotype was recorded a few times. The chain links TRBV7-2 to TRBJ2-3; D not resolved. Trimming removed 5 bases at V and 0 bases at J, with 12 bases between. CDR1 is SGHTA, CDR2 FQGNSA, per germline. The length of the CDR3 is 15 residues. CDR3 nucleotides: TGTGCCAGCAGCCCGATATCGGCTAGCACAGATACGCAGTATTTT. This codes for CASSPISASTDTQYF.

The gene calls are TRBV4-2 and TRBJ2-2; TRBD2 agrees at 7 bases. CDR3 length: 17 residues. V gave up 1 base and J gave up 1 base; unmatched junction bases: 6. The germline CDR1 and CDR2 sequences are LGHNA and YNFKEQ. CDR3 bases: TGTGCCAGCAGCCAAGGACGACGGGGGGAGAACACCGGGGAGCTGTTTTTT. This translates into CASSQGRRGENTGELFF.

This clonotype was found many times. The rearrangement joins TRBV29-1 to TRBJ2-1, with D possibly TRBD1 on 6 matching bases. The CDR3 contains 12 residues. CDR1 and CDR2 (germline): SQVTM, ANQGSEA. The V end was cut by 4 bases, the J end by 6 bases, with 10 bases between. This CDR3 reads CSVVVQGNEQFF. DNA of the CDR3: TGCAGCGTTGTAGTACAGGGCAATGAGCAGTTCTTC.

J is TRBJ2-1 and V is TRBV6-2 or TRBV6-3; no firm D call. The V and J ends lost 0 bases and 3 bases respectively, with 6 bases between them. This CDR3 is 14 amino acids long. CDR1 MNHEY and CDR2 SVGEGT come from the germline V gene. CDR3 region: CASSYSWDYNEQFF. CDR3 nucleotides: TGTGCCAGCAGTTACTCATGGGACTACAATGAGCAGTTCTTC.

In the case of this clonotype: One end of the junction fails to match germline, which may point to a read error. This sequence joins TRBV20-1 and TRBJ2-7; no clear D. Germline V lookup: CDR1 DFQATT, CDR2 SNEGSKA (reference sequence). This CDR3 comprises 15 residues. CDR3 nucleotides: TGCAGTGCTGGAGATGGGCTGATTCCTGCCTACGAGCAGTACTTC. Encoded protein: CSAGDGLIPAYEQYF.

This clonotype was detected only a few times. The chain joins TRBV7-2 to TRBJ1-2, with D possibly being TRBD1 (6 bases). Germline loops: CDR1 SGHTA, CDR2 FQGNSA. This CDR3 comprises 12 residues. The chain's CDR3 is CADDQGTYGYTF. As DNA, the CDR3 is TGTGCTGACGATCAGGGGACCTATGGCTACACCTTC. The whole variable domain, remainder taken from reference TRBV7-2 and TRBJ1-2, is GAGVSQSPSNKVTEKGKDVELRCDPISGHTALYWYRQSLGQGLEFLIYFQGNSAPDKSGLPSDRFSAERTGGSVSTLTIQRTQQEDSAVYLCADDQGTYGYTFGSGTRLTVV.

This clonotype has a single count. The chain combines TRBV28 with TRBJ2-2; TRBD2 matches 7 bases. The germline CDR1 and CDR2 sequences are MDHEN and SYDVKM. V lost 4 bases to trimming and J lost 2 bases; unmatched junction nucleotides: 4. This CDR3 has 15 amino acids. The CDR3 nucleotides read TGTGCCAGCAGTTCAGCGGGGTCCAACACCGGGGAGCTGTTTTTT. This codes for CASSSAGSNTGELFF.

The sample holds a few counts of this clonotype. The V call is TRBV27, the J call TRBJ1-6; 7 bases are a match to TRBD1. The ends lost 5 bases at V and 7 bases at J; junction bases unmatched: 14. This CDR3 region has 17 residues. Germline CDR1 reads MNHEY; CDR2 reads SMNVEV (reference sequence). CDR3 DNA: TGTGCCAGCAGTCCTACAGGGGCGAAAGGGAGCAATTCACCCCTCCACTTT. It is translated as CASSPTGAKGSNSPLHF.